The 19 T cell receptor beta chains below come from one sample, sequenced in a study of monozygotic twins with inflammatory bowel disease (dated by TCRdb to between 2018 and 2020). Receptors were amplified or captured by 5' RACE. Sequenced on an Illumina HiSeq 2500. TCRdb reprocessed the reads, so every CDR3 protein sequence counts as one entry and DNA is not shown. The sample's clone listing holds a few hundred thousand distinct CDR3 sequences. Roughly 2.5% of the sample belongs to the ten largest clones. The sample comprised blood. The receptors originated from a human donor with ulcerative colitis or Crohn's disease, or a healthy co-twin of an affected twin (not recorded which).

The rearrangement links TRBV7-2 to TRBJ2-3. The CDR3 spans 15 residues. Looked up from germline, CDR1 is SGHTA and CDR2 is FQGNSA. CDR3 sequence: CASSPDLHFTDTQYF.

The chain carries TRBV24-1 and TRBJ2-1; no DNA is available, so the TRBD2 call from TCRdb remains unchecked. Germline V gene lookup returns CDR1 KGHDR and CDR2 SFDVKD. CDR3 length: 15 amino acids. This CDR3 reads CATRVTSGNVNEQFF.

The chain recombines TRBV19 with TRBJ2-3. Germline values: CDR1 LNHDA, CDR2 SQIVND (reference sequence). This CDR3 spans 14 amino acids. The CDR3 spells CASRVSSSTDTQYF.

The chain combines TRBV20-1 with TRBJ2-5; TCRdb returns TRBD1, unconfirmable since there is no DNA. CDR1 is DFQATT and CDR2 is SNEGSKA in the germline V gene (reference sequence). The CDR3 contains 12 residues. This CDR3 is CSATGPQETQYF.

The V and J genes are TRBV6-1 and TRBJ1-6; the D gene TCRdb calls, TRBD1, cannot be checked with no DNA. This CDR3 is 15 amino acids long. Looked up from germline, CDR1 is MNHNS and CDR2 is SASEGT. CDR3: CASSEWGTGDSPLHF.

The V and J genes are TRBV15 and TRBJ1-1; TCRdb proposes TRBD1, but this gene call is untestable without DNA. Germline V gives CDR1 LNHNV, CDR2 YYDKDF (reference sequence). The CDR3 sequence is 15 residues long. CDR3 sequence: CATSREKGVNTEAFF.

This chain connects TRBV5-1 to TRBJ2-1; the TCRdb D gene call, TRBD1, has no DNA to confirm it. From germline, CDR1 is SGHRS and CDR2 YFSETQ. The CDR3 is 15 residues long. CDR3 residues: CASSSTGHSYNEQFF. Using reference TRBV5-1 and TRBJ2-1 for the parts outside the CDR3, the full variable domain is KAGVTQTPRYLIKTRGQQVTLSCSPISGHRSVSWYQQTPGQGLQFLFEYFSETQRNKGNFPGRFSGRQFSNSRSEMNVSTLELGDSALYLCASSSTGHSYNEQFFGPGTRLTVL.

The J gene is TRBJ2-1, the V gene TRBV29-1; TCRdb's D call of TRBD1 is untestable without DNA. The CDR3 spans 13 residues. Germline V gives CDR1 SQVTM, CDR2 ANQGSEA. CDR3 sequence reads: CSVPDRLYNEQFF.

The chain combines TRBV10-2 with TRBJ2-7; the D call of TRBD1 rests on TCRdb alone, since no DNA is present to check it. This CDR3 is 15 amino acids long. Germline CDR1 and CDR2: WSHSY and SAAADI. The CDR3 sequence is CASLEVGARTYEQYF.

The chain is built from TRBV7-2 and TRBJ1-5. This CDR3 is built from 12 residues. Germline V gives CDR1 SGHTA, CDR2 FQGNSA. The CDR3 sequence is CASSLFNQPQHF.

V usage is TRBV9 and J usage is TRBJ1-2. The CDR3 sequence is 14 residues long. CDR1 and CDR2 (germline): SGDLS, YYNGEE. The CDR3 is CASSVGTPNYGYTF.

The gene calls are TRBV20-1 and TRBJ2-3; the TCRdb D gene call, TRBD2, has no DNA to confirm it. Germline-derived CDR1 and CDR2 are DFQATT and SNEGSKA (reference sequence). The CDR3 length is 16 residues. The CDR3 reads CSARDYLAGVTDTQYF.

The chain couples TRBV4-2 to TRBJ2-3; TCRdb outputs TRBD2, but without DNA this stays unchecked. Germline V gives CDR1 LGHNA, CDR2 YNFKEQ. The CDR3 sequence is 19 residues long. The CDR3 reads CASSQVDIAGGLSTDTQYF.

This chain connects TRBV6-6 to TRBJ1-5; TCRdb's assignment of TRBD1 cannot be checked, as there is no DNA. Per germline, CDR1 MNHNY and CDR2 SVGAGI (reference sequence). This CDR3 comprises 13 residues. The CDR3 reads CASTPAHNQPQHF.

This sequence joins TRBV5-1 and TRBJ2-7; the TCRdb call, TRBD1, lacks DNA for checking. Looked up from germline, CDR1 is SGHRS and CDR2 is YFSETQ. The CDR3 consists of 17 residues. The CDR3 spells CASSSPAGQGPFYEQYF.

The chain recombines TRBV20-1 with TRBJ2-3; TCRdb indicates TRBD2, and absent DNA this call remains unverified. The CDR3 runs 15 residues. Germline V CDR1 and CDR2: DFQATT, SNEGSKA (reference sequence). The CDR3 spells CSAIQREGPADTQYF.

The gene calls are TRBV7-6 and TRBJ1-6; TCRdb picks TRBD1, but there is no DNA to check that call. CDR3 length: 16 amino acids. Germline V lookup: CDR1 SGHVS, CDR2 FNYEAQ. The CDR3 spells CASSLEGQAYNSPLHF.

The genes are TRBV10-3 and TRBJ2-1. Germline V CDR1 and CDR2: ENHRY, SYGVKD. The CDR3 totals 13 residues. The CDR3 loop reads CAISGVAYNEQFF.

J is TRBJ2-5 and V is TRBV6-1; TCRdb returns TRBD2, unconfirmable since there is no DNA. This CDR3 region has 17 residues. The germline V gene has CDR1 MNHNS and CDR2 SASEGT. The CDR3 is CASSERRLAGLKETQYF.